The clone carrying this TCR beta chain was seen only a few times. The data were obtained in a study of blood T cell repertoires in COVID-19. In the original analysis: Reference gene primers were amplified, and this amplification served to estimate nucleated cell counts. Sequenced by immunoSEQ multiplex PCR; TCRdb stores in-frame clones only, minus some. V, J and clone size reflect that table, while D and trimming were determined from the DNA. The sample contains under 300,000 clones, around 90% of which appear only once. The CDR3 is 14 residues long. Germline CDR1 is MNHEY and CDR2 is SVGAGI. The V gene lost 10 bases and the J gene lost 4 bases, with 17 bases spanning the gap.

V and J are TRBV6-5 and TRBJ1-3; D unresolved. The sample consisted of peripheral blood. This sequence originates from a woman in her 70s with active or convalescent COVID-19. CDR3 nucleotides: TGTGCCACCCAGAGGAGCCAGACCGGAAACACCATATATTTT. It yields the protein CATQRSQTGNTIYF.